The rows below give T cell receptor beta chains drawn from one sample of a study of CD8+CD57+ T cells in acquired aplastic anemia. A single record per CDR3 protein comes from TCRdb applying MiXCR to the reads. Of about 170,000 distinct CDR3 sequences listed, around 50% are singletons. The material sequenced was sorted CD4+, CD8+, or CD8+CD57+ T cells (not recorded which) from PBMCs. These receptors originate from a human donor with aplastic anemia. Each CDR3 is given with its conserved first and last residue. The D gene is left open where the match is weak. Expanded clones are given a class, and other clones once, few, many or no size at all.

CDR3nt | CDR3aa | j_gene | v_gene | d_gene | abundance | len
TGCAGCGTTGGGTGGGCAGGGTACAATCAGCCCCAGCATTTT | CSVGWAGYNQPQHF | TRBJ1-5 | TRBV29-1 | NA | many | 14
TGTGCCAGCAGTTTAGGACAGGCCTCGTATGGCTACACCTTC | CASSLGQASYGYTF | TRBJ1-2 | TRBV12-3/TRBV12-4 | NA | many | 14
TGTGCCAGCAGCCACCAAGGAAGATTCTCTGGGGCCAACGTCCTGACTTTC | CASSHQGRFSGANVLTF | TRBJ2-6 | TRBV14 | NA | many | 17
TGTGCCAGCAGCGCGAGTGGGGACACTGAAGCTTTCTTT | CASSASGDTEAFF | TRBJ1-1 | TRBV3-1 | NA | NA | 13
TGCAGTGCTAGAGGGACAGGGTCGGAGGAGACCCAGTACTTC | CSARGTGSEETQYF | TRBJ2-5 | TRBV20-1 | TRBD1 | few | 14
TGCGCCAGCAGCTTGGCATGGGGACAAGCCTACGAGCAGTACTTC | CASSLAWGQAYEQYF | TRBJ2-7 | TRBV5-1 | NA | NA | 15
TGCGCCAGCAGCCAAACCCGAGGACAGGCCGTCTATGGCTACACCTTC | CASSQTRGQAVYGYTF | TRBJ1-2 | TRBV4-1 | TRBD1 | many | 16
TGCAGCGTTGGTGGGTTTCGGGACAGCCACAACAATGAGCAGTTCTTC | CSVGGFRDSHNNEQFF | TRBJ2-1 | TRBV29-1 | TRBD1 | NA | 16
TGTGCCAGCACCGAGAAAGTCTATGGCTACACCTTC | CASTEKVYGYTF | TRBJ1-2 | TRBV6-1 | NA | many | 12
TGCAGTGCTAAGGACACCAAGGAAGGTGAAAAACTGTTTTTT | CSAKDTKEGEKLFF | TRBJ1-4 | TRBV20-1 | NA | once | 14
TGCAGTGCTAGAGATCGGGGGCACGAGCAGTACTTC | CSARDRGHEQYF | TRBJ2-7 | TRBV20-1 | NA | many | 12
TGTGCCAGCAGCCCGGGACAGGACATCTACGAGCAGTACTTC | CASSPGQDIYEQYF | TRBJ2-7 | TRBV7-9 | TRBD1 | many | 14
TGCGCCAGCAGCAACGGGGACAAGGGTGAAGCTTTCTTT | CASSNGDKGEAFF | TRBJ1-1 | TRBV5-1 | NA | many | 13
TGTGCTAGCAGCCAAGGGGGGGCTGTAACTGGCGGGGAGCTGTTTTTT | CASSQGGAVTGGELFF | TRBJ2-2 | TRBV7-7 | NA | many | 16
TGTGCCAGTAGTATAGAGGGTTTAGGGGAGCTGTTTTTT | CASSIEGLGELFF | TRBJ2-2 | TRBV19 | NA | many | 13
TGTGCCAGCAGCTTGGAAAGGAAGAACACTGAAGCTTTCTTT | CASSLERKNTEAFF | TRBJ1-1 | TRBV5-4 | NA | many | 14
TGCGCCAGCAGCCAACGTAGCGGGGGCTTCGCGAACACCGGGGAGCTGTTTTTT | CASSQRSGGFANTGELFF | TRBJ2-2 | TRBV5-1 | TRBD2 | NA | 18
TGTGCCACCTCGACCGGGACAGGGCTCCTCCCGCAGCAAGAGACCCAGTACTTC | CATSTGTGLLPQQETQYF | TRBJ2-5 | TRBV24-1 | TRBD1 | NA | 18
TGTGCCAGCAGCTCAGCCCTGGGACAGGGTCACTATGGCTACACCTTC | CASSSALGQGHYGYTF | TRBJ1-2 | TRBV7-2 | TRBD1 | many | 16
TGTGCCATCAGCGACGGAGGGCTTGGGGCAGCTTTCTTT | CAISDGGLGAAFF | TRBJ1-1 | TRBV10-3 | NA | NA | 13
TGTGCCAGCAGCTTAGTGGAGGGAGCCTACGAGCAGTACTTC | CASSLVEGAYEQYF | TRBJ2-7 | TRBV7-6 | NA | NA | 14
TGCAGTGCTAGGCCGGGGGGGGCGGGAACCGGGGAGCTGTTTTTT | CSARPGGAGTGELFF | TRBJ2-2 | TRBV20-1 | TRBD2 | many | 15
TGTGCTAGTGGTTTGAAACAGGGGGGGGAGCAGTACTTC | CASGLKQGGEQYF | TRBJ2-7 | TRBV12-5 | NA | many | 13
TGTGCCATCGGCACAGGCAACACCGGGGAGCTGTTTTTT | CAIGTGNTGELFF | TRBJ2-2 | TRBV10-3 | NA | NA | 13
TGTGCCAGCAGCCGGGACAGGAGAGAGACCCAGTACTTC | CASSRDRRETQYF | TRBJ2-5 | TRBV7-8 | TRBD1 | many | 13
TGCAGCGTTGAAGTATCCGGGAACACTGAAGCTTTCTTT | CSVEVSGNTEAFF | TRBJ1-1 | TRBV29-1 | NA | once | 13
TGTGCCAGCAGCCTGCAGGGGGCGGATACGCAGTATTTT | CASSLQGADTQYF | TRBJ2-3 | TRBV7-9 | TRBD1 | NA | 13
TGCAGTGCTTCGGGTTCGGGACAGTCAGGCACAGATACGCAGTATTTT | CSASGSGQSGTDTQYF | TRBJ2-3 | TRBV20-1 | TRBD1 | many | 16
TGTGCCACCCGGCAGGGTCTGGGGTATGGCTACACCTTC | CATRQGLGYGYTF | TRBJ1-2 | TRBV24-1 | NA | few | 13
TGTGCCAGCAGTTTAGATATAAGCGCGGCCTACGAGCAGTACTTC | CASSLDISAAYEQYF | TRBJ2-7 | TRBV27 | NA | many | 15
TGTGCCAGTAGTACACGACAAGGGACGGTCGAAGAGACCCAGTACTTC | CASSTRQGTVEETQYF | TRBJ2-5 | TRBV19 | NA | many | 16
TGTGCCAGCACCCACCGGGACAGCAATCAGCCCCAGCATTTT | CASTHRDSNQPQHF | TRBJ1-5 | TRBV7-9 | NA | NA | 14
TGTGCCAGTAGTAAACGGCAGGGAGGTTGGACCGGGGAGCTGTTTTTT | CASSKRQGGWTGELFF | TRBJ2-2 | TRBV19 | NA | many | 16
TGCGCCAGCAGTCTCGGGGACAGGGACGCCTACGAGCAGTACTTC | CASSLGDRDAYEQYF | TRBJ2-7 | TRBV10-1 | TRBD1 | NA | 15
TGTGCCAGTAGTATGGTGAGGGACATCTATGGCTACACCTTC | CASSMVRDIYGYTF | TRBJ1-2 | TRBV19 | NA | NA | 14
TGCAGCGTTCAGGTCATTGCAACTAATGAAAAACTGTTTTTT | CSVQVIATNEKLFF | TRBJ1-4 | TRBV29-1 | NA | NA | 14
TGCGCCAGCAGCCAAGAGCCAGGGCCTGGCAATCAGCCCCAGCATTTT | CASSQEPGPGNQPQHF | TRBJ1-5 | TRBV4-1 | NA | few | 16
TGCGCCAGCAGCGCGGGACTAGCGGGGGGGCTGGCAGATACGCAGTATTTT | CASSAGLAGGLADTQYF | TRBJ2-3 | TRBV5-1 | TRBD2 | many | 17
TGTGCCAGTAGTATTCGTCAGGGCTACGAGCAGTACTTC | CASSIRQGYEQYF | TRBJ2-7 | TRBV19 | NA | many | 13
TGCAGCGCCATAGGGGGTGGGACCTCGAACACCGGGGAGCTGTTTTTT | CSAIGGGTSNTGELFF | TRBJ2-2 | TRBV29-1 | NA | many | 16
TGTGCCAGCAGCTTAGTTAATATGGGGACGAACACTGAAGCTTTCTTT | CASSLVNMGTNTEAFF | TRBJ1-1 | TRBV7-2 | NA | many | 16
TGTGCCACCAGCAGAGAGGGGGCAGGGGGCAATGAAGCTTTCTTT | CATSREGAGGNEAFF | TRBJ1-1 | TRBV15 | TRBD1 | NA | 15